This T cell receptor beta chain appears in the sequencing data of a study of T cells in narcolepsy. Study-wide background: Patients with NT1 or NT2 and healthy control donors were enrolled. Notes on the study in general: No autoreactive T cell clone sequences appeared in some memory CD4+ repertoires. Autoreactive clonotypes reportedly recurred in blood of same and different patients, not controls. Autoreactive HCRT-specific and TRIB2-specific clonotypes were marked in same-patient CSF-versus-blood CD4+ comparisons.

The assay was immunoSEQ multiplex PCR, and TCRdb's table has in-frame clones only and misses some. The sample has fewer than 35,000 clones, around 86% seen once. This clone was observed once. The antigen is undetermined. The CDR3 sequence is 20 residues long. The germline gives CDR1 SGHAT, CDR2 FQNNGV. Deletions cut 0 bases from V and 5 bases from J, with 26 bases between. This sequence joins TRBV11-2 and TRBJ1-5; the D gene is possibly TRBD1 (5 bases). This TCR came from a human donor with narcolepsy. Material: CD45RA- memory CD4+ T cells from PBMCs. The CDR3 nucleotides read TGTGCCAGCAGCTTAGACTTAGGGAATCGGGGCCGCGCTCCGGATCAGCCCCAGCATTTT. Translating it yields CASSLDLGNRGRAPDQPQHF. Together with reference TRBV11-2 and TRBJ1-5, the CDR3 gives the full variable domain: EAGVAQSPRYKIIEKRQSVAFWCNPISGHATLYWYQQILGQGPKLLIQFQNNGVVDDSQLPKDRFSAERLKGVDSTLKIQPAKLEDSAVYLCASSLDLGNRGRAPDQPQHFGDGTRLSIL.